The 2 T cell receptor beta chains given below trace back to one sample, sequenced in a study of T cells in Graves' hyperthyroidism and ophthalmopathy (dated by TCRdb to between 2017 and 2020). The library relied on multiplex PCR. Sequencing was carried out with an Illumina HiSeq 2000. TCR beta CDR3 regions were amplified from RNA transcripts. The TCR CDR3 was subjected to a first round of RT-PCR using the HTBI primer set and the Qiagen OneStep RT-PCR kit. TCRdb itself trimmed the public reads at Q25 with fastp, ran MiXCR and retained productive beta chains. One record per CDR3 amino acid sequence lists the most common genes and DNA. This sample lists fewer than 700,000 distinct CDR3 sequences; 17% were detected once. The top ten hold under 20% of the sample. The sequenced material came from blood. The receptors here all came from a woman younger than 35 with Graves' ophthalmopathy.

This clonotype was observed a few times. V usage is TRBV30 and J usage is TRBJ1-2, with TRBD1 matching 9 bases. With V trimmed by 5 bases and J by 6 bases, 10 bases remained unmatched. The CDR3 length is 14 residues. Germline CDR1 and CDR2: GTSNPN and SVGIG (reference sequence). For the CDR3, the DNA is TGTGCCTGGGGGACACAGGGGGCAGGGGATGGCTACACCTTC. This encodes CAWGTQGAGDGYTF.

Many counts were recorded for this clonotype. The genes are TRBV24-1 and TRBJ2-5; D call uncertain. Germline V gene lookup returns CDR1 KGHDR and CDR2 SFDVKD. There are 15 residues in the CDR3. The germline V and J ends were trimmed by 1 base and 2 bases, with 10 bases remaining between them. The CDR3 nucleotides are TGTGCCACCAGTGATTTCTCGGGCCTGCAAGAGACCCAGTACTTC. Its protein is CATSDFSGLQETQYF.